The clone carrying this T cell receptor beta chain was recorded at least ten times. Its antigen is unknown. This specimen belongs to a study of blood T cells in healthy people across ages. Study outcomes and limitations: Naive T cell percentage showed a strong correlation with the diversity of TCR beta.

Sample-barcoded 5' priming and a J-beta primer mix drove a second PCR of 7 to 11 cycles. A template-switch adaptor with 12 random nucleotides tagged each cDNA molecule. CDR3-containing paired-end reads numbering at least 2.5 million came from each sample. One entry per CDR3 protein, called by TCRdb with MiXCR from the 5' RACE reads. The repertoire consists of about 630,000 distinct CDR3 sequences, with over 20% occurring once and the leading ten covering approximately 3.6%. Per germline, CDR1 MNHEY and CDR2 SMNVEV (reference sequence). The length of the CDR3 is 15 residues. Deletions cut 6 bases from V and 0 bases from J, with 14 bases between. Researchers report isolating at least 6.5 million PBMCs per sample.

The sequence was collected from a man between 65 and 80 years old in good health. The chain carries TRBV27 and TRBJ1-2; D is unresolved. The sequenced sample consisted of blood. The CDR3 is CASSSGRSANYGYTF. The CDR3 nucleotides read TGTGCCAGCAGCTCCGGACGGTCAGCTAACTATGGCTACACCTTC.